A selection of T cell receptor beta chains follows, all from one sample in a study of blood T cell repertoires in COVID-19. Method: immunoSEQ multiplex PCR; TCRdb's copy keeps in-frame clones and lacks some. The sample holds roughly 130,000 clones; about four fifths are singletons and the top ten take more than 10%. The sample taken for sequencing was peripheral blood. These receptors came from a woman in her sixties with acute or convalescent COVID-19. Both conserved end residues are part of each CDR3. Each record gives: V gene, clone size, J gene, D gene, CDR3 DNA, CDR3 protein. A D gene is named only where the DNA matches it firmly. Size is omitted from some rows. Given values are once, few, many or a class for expanded clones.

v_call: TRBV6-5
clone_size: -
j_call: TRBJ1-5
d_call: -
cdr3_nt: TGTGCCAGCAGCTCGCAGGGGAGTCAGCCCCAGCATTTT
cdr3_aa: CASSSQGSQPQHF

v_call: TRBV2
clone_size: -
j_call: TRBJ2-4
d_call: -
cdr3_nt: TGTGCCAGCAGTGCCAATGGAGTTATAGCCAAAAACATTCAGTACTTC
cdr3_aa: CASSANGVIAKNIQYF

v_call: TRBV6-5
clone_size: -
j_call: TRBJ1-4
d_call: -
cdr3_nt: TGTGCCAGCACTCGCCGCAGGGGATCTAATGAAAAACTGTTTTTT
cdr3_aa: CASTRRRGSNEKLFF

v_call: TRBV12-3/TRBV12-4
clone_size: -
j_call: TRBJ1-2
d_call: -
cdr3_nt: TGTGCCAGCAGTTTAATTAGAGGCAGCGGCTACACCTTC
cdr3_aa: CASSLIRGSGYTF

v_call: TRBV19
clone_size: -
j_call: TRBJ1-2
d_call: -
cdr3_nt: TGTGCCAGTAGTATCCCCTACAGAGATGGCTACACCTTC
cdr3_aa: CASSIPYRDGYTF

v_call: TRBV4-1
clone_size: -
j_call: TRBJ2-2
d_call: -
cdr3_nt: TGCGCCAGCAGCCGCCGGGACACGGACACCGGGGAGCTGTTTTTT
cdr3_aa: CASSRRDTDTGELFF

v_call: TRBV6-1
clone_size: -
j_call: TRBJ1-6
d_call: -
cdr3_nt: TGTGCCAGCAGTGAAAGAACTTTGGCCTATAATTCACCCCTCCACTTT
cdr3_aa: CASSERTLAYNSPLHF

v_call: TRBV7-6
clone_size: -
j_call: TRBJ2-2
d_call: TRBD2
cdr3_nt: TGTGCCAGCAGCCCGTCAGGACTAGCGGGGACCGGGGAGCTGTTTTTT
cdr3_aa: CASSPSGLAGTGELFF

v_call: TRBV2
clone_size: -
j_call: TRBJ1-2
d_call: TRBD1
cdr3_nt: TGTGCCAGCAGTGAAGGACAGGGCTATGGCTACACCTTC
cdr3_aa: CASSEGQGYGYTF

v_call: TRBV19
clone_size: -
j_call: TRBJ2-3
d_call: -
cdr3_nt: TGTGCCTCAAAAGCCGGGGATACGCAGTATTTT
cdr3_aa: CASKAGDTQYF

v_call: TRBV6-5
clone_size: -
j_call: TRBJ2-3
d_call: -
cdr3_nt: TGTGCCAGCAGTTACGGCACAGGGAACGCAGATACGCAGTATTTT
cdr3_aa: CASSYGTGNADTQYF

v_call: TRBV9
clone_size: -
j_call: TRBJ2-7
d_call: -
cdr3_nt: TGTGCCAGCAGCGTAGATCACAGGGCGGACGAGCAGTACTTC
cdr3_aa: CASSVDHRADEQYF

v_call: TRBV9
clone_size: -
j_call: TRBJ1-3
d_call: TRBD1
cdr3_nt: TGTGCCAGCAGCGTTCAGGGGGCCTCTGGAAACACCATATATTTT
cdr3_aa: CASSVQGASGNTIYF

v_call: TRBV2
clone_size: -
j_call: TRBJ2-7
d_call: TRBD1
cdr3_nt: TGTGCCAGCAGTGAACCGGGCAACGTCGGCAACAGGGGGCAGTACTTC
cdr3_aa: CASSEPGNVGNRGQYF

v_call: TRBV7-9
clone_size: -
j_call: TRBJ1-1
d_call: -
cdr3_nt: TGTGCCAGCAGCTTCGGGACTGCCTCGGGCGCTTTCTTT
cdr3_aa: CASSFGTASGAFF

v_call: TRBV5-3
clone_size: -
j_call: TRBJ1-5
d_call: -
cdr3_nt: TGTGCCACCTCGTCGGCGGTCGCGGGACCTTATAGCAATCAGCCCCAGCATTTT
cdr3_aa: CATSSAVAGPYSNQPQHF

v_call: TRBV18
clone_size: -
j_call: TRBJ2-3
d_call: TRBD2
cdr3_nt: TGTGCCAGCTCACGGGCGGGGGGCGGCACAGATACGCAGTATTTT
cdr3_aa: CASSRAGGGTDTQYF

v_call: TRBV12-3/TRBV12-4
clone_size: -
j_call: TRBJ1-2
d_call: -
cdr3_nt: TGTGCCAGCAGGTGTGACTGGGGCTACACCTTC
cdr3_aa: CASRCDWGYTF

v_call: TRBV5-5
clone_size: -
j_call: TRBJ2-1
d_call: TRBD2
cdr3_nt: TGTGCCAGCAGCTTCAGAGCGGGGGGGCCAAACAATGAGCAGTTCTTC
cdr3_aa: CASSFRAGGPNNEQFF

v_call: TRBV6-5
clone_size: -
j_call: TRBJ1-1
d_call: TRBD1
cdr3_nt: TGTGCCAGCAGCCGGGACAGCTCTGAAGCTTTCTTT
cdr3_aa: CASSRDSSEAFF

v_call: TRBV19
clone_size: -
j_call: TRBJ2-1
d_call: TRBD1
cdr3_nt: TGTGCCAGTAGCACACAGGGGGCGCAGTCCAATGAGCAGTTCTTC
cdr3_aa: CASSTQGAQSNEQFF

v_call: TRBV19
clone_size: -
j_call: TRBJ2-7
d_call: -
cdr3_nt: TGTGCCAGTAGTATGGGGAGAACCATCTACGAGCAGTACTTC
cdr3_aa: CASSMGRTIYEQYF

v_call: TRBV19
clone_size: -
j_call: TRBJ2-7
d_call: -
cdr3_nt: TGTGCCAGTAATGCGGTAGGTGGCGAGCAGTACTTC
cdr3_aa: CASNAVGGEQYF

v_call: TRBV5-1
clone_size: -
j_call: TRBJ1-1
d_call: -
cdr3_nt: TGCGCCAGCAGCACAGGGACCCTATCGAACACTGAAGCTTTCTTT
cdr3_aa: CASSTGTLSNTEAFF

v_call: TRBV12-3/TRBV12-4
clone_size: -
j_call: TRBJ2-1
d_call: -
cdr3_nt: TGTGCCAGCAGTTTCCGGGGGTTTGTGCAGTTCTTC
cdr3_aa: CASSFRGFVQFF

v_call: TRBV10-3
clone_size: -
j_call: TRBJ2-7
d_call: -
cdr3_nt: TGTGCCATCGGCAATTTAGCCGAGCAGTACTTC
cdr3_aa: CAIGNLAEQYF

v_call: TRBV3-1/TRBV3-2
clone_size: -
j_call: TRBJ2-1
d_call: TRBD2
cdr3_nt: TGTGCCAGCAGCTCGACTAGCGATGGGGTCAATGAGCAGTTCTTC
cdr3_aa: CASSSTSDGVNEQFF

v_call: TRBV10-2
clone_size: -
j_call: TRBJ1-3
d_call: TRBD1
cdr3_nt: TGCGCCAGCCGGACAGGGGGCCTCTCTGGAAACACCATATATTTT
cdr3_aa: CASRTGGLSGNTIYF

v_call: TRBV3-1/TRBV3-2
clone_size: -
j_call: TRBJ1-1
d_call: -
cdr3_nt: TGTGCCAGCAGCCCCCTCCGTCACACTGAAGCTTTCTTT
cdr3_aa: CASSPLRHTEAFF

v_call: TRBV6-5
clone_size: few
j_call: TRBJ1-2
d_call: -
cdr3_nt: TGTGCCAGCATCATACAGGGATCCCCAAACTATGGCTACACCTTC
cdr3_aa: CASIIQGSPNYGYTF

v_call: TRBV25-1
clone_size: -
j_call: TRBJ1-5
d_call: -
cdr3_nt: TGTGCCAGCAGCTACGGGGGGGACCAGCCCCAGCATTTT
cdr3_aa: CASSYGGDQPQHF

v_call: TRBV28
clone_size: -
j_call: TRBJ1-2
d_call: -
cdr3_nt: TGTGCCAGCAGTTTCGTCGTGACAGTTAGAGAATCCTATGGCTACACCTTC
cdr3_aa: CASSFVVTVRESYGYTF

v_call: TRBV5-1
clone_size: -
j_call: TRBJ1-2
d_call: TRBD1
cdr3_nt: TGCGCCAGCAGCTTGGGGGGACAGGGCAACGACTACACCTTC
cdr3_aa: CASSLGGQGNDYTF

v_call: TRBV3-1/TRBV3-2
clone_size: -
j_call: TRBJ2-1
d_call: -
cdr3_nt: TGTGCCAGCAGCCAAGGACAGGCCGGCTGGCAGTTCTTC
cdr3_aa: CASSQGQAGWQFF

v_call: TRBV2
clone_size: -
j_call: TRBJ1-2
d_call: -
cdr3_nt: TGTGCCAGCAGCGAGGCTAACTATGGCTACACCTTC
cdr3_aa: CASSEANYGYTF

v_call: TRBV5-4
clone_size: -
j_call: TRBJ2-7
d_call: -
cdr3_nt: TGTGCCAGCAGCTTCGGGGGAACCTCCTACGAGCAGTACTTC
cdr3_aa: CASSFGGTSYEQYF

v_call: TRBV11-2
clone_size: -
j_call: TRBJ2-7
d_call: -
cdr3_nt: TGTGCCAGCAGCGTTACGCGAGGAACCTACGAGCAGTACTTC
cdr3_aa: CASSVTRGTYEQYF